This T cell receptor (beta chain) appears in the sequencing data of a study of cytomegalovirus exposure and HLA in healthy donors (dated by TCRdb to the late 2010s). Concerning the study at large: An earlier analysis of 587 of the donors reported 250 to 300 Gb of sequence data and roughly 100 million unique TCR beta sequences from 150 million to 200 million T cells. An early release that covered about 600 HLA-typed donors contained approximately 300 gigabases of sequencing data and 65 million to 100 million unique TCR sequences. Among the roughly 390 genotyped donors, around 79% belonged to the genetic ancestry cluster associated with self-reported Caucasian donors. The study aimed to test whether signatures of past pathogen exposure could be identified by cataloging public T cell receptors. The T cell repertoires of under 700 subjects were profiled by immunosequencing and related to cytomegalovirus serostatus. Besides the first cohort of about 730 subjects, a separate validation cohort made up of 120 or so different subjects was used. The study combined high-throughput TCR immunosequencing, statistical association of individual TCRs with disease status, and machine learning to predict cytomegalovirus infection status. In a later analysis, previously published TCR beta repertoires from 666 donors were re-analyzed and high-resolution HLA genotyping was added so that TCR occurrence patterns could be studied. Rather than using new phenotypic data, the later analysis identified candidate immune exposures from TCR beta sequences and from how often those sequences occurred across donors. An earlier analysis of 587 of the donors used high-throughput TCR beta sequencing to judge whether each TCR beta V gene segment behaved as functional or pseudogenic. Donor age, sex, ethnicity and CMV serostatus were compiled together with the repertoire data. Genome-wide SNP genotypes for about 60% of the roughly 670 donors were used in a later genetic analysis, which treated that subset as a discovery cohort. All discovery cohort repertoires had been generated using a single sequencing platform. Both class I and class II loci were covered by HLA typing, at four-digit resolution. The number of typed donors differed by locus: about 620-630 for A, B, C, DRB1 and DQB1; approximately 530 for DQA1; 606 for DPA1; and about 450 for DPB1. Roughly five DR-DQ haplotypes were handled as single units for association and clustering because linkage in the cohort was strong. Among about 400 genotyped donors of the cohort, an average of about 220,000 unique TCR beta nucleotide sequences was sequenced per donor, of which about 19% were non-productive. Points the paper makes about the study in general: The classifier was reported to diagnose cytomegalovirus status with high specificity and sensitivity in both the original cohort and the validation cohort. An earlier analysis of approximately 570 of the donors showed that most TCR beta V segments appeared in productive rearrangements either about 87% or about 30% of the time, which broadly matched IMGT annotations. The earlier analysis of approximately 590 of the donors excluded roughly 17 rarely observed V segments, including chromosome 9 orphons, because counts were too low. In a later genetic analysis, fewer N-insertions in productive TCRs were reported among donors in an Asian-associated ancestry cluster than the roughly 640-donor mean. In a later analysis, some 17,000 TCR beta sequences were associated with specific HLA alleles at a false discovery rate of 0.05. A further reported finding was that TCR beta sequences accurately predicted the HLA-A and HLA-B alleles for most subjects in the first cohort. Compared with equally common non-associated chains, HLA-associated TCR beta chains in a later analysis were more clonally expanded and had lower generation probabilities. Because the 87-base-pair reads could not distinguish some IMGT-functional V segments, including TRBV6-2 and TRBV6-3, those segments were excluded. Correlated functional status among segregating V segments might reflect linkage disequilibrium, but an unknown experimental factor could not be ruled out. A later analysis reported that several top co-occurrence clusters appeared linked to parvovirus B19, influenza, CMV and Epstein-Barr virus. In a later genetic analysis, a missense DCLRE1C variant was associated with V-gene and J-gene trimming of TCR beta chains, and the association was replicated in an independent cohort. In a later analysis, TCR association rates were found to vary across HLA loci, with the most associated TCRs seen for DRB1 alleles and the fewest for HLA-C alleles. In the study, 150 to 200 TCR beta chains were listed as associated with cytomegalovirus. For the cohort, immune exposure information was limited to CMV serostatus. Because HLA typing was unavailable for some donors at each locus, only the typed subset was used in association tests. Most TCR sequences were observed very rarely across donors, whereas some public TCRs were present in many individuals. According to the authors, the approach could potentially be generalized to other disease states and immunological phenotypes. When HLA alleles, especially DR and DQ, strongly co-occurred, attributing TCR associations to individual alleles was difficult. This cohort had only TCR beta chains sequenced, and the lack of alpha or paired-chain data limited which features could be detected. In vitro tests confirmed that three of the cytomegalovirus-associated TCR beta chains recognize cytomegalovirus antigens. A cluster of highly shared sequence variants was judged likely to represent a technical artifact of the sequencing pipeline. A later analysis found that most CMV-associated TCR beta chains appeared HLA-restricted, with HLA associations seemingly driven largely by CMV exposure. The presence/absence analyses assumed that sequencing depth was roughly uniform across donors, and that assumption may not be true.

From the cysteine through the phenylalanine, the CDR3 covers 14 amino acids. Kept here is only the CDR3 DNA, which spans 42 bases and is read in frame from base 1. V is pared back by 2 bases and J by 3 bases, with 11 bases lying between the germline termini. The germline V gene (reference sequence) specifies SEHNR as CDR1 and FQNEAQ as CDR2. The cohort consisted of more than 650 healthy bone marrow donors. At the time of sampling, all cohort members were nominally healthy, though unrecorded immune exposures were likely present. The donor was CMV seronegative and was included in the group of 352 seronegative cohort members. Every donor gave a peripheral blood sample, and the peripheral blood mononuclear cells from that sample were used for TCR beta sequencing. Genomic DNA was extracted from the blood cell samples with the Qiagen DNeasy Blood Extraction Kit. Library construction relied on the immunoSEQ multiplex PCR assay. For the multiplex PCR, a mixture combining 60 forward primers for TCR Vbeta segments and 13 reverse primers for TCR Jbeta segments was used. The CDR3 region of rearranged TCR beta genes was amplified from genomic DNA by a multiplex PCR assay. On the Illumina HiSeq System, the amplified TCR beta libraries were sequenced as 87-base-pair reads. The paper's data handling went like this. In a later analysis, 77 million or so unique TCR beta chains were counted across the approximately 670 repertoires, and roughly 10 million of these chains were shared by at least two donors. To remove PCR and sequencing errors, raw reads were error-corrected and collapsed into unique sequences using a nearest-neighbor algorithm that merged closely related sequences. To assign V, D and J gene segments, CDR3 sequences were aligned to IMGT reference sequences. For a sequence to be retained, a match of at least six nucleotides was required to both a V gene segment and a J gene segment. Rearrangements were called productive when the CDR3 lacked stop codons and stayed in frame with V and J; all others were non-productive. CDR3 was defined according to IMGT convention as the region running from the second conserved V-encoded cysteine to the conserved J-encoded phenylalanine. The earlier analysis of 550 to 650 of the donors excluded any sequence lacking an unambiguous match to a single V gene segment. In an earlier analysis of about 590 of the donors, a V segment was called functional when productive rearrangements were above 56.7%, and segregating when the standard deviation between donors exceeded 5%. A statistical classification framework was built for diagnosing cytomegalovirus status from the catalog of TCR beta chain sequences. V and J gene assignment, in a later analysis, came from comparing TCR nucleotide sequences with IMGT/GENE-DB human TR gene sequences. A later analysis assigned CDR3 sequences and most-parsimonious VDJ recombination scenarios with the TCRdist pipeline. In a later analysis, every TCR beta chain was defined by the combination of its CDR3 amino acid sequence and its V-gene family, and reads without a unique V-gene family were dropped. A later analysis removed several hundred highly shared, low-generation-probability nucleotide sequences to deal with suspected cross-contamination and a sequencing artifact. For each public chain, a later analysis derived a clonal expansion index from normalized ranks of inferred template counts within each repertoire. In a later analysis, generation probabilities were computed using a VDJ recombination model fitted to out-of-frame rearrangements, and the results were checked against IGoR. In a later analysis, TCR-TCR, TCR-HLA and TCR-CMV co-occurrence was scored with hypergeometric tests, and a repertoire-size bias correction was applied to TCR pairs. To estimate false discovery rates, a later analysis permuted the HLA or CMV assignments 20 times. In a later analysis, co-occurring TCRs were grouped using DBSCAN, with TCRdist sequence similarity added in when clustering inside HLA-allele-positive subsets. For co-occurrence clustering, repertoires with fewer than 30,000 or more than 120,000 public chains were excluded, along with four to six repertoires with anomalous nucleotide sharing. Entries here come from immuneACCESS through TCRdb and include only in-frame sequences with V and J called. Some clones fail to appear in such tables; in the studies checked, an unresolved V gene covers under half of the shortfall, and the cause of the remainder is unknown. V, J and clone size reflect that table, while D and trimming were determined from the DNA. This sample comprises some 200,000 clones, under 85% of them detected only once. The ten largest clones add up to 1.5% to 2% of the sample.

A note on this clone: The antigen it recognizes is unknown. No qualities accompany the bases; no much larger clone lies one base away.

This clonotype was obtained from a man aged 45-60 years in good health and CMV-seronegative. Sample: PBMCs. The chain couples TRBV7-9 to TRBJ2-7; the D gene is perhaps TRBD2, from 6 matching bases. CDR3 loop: CASSLSGLNYEQYF. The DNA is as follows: TGTGCCAGCAGCTTATCGGGACTTAACTACGAGCAGTACTTC. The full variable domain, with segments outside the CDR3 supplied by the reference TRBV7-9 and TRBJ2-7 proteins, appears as DTGVSQNPRHKITKRGQNVTFRCDPISEHNRLYWYRQTLGQGPEFLTYFQNEAQLEKSRLLSDRFSAERPKGSFSTLEIQRTEQGDSAMYLCASSLSGLNYEQYFGPGTRLTVT.